This entry features one T cell receptor (beta chain) sequence. The sample is drawn from a study of beta chain features in type 1 diabetes. The CDR3 consists of 16 residues. Germline CDR1 is LNHNV and CDR2 is YYDKDF (reference sequence). V shed 2 bases and J 6 bases; nucleotides not matched to a gene: 7. Expressed TCRB transcripts got sequenced, as all isolated RNA was reverse transcribed. Sequenced by immunoSEQ multiplex PCR; TCRdb stores in-frame clones only, minus some. The data show about 290,000 clones, approximately 8.1% seen once. This chain uses TRBV15 with TRBJ2-1; 10 bases are shared with TRBD2. Sequencing was done on a sample of central memory CD4+ T cells from blood. The receptor comes from a woman in her late teens or twenties in good health. Here the CDR3 reads CATSRSGGAGGNEQFF. CDR3 DNA: TGTGCCACCAGCAGAAGCGGGGGGGCGGGAGGCAATGAGCAGTTCTTC.